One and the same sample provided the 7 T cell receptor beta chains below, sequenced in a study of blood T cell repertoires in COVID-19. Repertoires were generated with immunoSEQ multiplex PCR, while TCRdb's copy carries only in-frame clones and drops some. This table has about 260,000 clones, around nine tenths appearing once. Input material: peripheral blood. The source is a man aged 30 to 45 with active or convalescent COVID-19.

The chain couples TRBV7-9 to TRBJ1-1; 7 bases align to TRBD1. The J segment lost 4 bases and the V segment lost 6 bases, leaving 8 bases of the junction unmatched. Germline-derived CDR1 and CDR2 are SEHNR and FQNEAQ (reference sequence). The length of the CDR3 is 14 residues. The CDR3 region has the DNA TGTGCCAGCAGTGAACAGGGGTCGGGCACTGAAGCTTTCTTT. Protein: CASSEQGSGTEAFF. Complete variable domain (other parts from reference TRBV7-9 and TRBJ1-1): DTGVSQNPRHKITKRGQNVTFRCDPISEHNRLYWYRQTLGQGPEFLTYFQNEAQLEKSRLLSDRFSAERPKGSFSTLEIQRTEQGDSAMYLCASSEQGSGTEAFFGQGTRLTVV.

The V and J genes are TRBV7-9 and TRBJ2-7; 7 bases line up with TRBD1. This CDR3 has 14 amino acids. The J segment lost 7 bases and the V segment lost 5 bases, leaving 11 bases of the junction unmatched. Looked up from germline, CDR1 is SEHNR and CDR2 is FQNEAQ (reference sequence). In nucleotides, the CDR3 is TGTGCCAGCAGCCCCAGGGACAGATTTACGGAGCAGTACTTC. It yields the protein CASSPRDRFTEQYF.

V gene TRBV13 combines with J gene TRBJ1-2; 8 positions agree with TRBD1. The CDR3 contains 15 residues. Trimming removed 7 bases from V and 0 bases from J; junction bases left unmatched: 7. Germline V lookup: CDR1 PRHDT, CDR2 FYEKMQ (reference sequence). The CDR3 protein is CASTRRTGPNYGYTF. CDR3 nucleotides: TGTGCCAGCACCCGGAGGACAGGGCCTAACTATGGCTACACCTTC.

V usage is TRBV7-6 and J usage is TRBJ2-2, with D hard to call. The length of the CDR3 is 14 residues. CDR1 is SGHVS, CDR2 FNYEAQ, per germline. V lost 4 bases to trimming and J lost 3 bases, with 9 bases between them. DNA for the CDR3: TGTGCCAGCAGCTCGCTAGGAGACACCGGGGAGCTGTTTTTT. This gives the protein CASSSLGDTGELFF.

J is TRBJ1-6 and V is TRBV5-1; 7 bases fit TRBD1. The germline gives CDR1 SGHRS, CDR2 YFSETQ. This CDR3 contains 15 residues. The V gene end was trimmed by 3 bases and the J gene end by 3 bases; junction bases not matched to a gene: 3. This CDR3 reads CASSWGDSYNSPLHF. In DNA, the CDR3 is TGCGCCAGCAGCTGGGGGGACAGCTATAATTCACCCCTCCACTTT. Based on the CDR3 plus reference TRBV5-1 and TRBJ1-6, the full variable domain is KAGVTQTPRYLIKTRGQQVTLSCSPISGHRSVSWYQQTPGQGLQFLFEYFSETQRNKGNFPGRFSGRQFSNSRSEMNVSTLELGDSALYLCASSWGDSYNSPLHFGNGTRLTVT.

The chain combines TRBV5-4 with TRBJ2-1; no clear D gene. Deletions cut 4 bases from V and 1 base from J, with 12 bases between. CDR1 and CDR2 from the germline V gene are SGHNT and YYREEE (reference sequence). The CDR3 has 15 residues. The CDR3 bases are TGTGCCAGCAGCCCGAGCCCTGCGTCCTACAATGAGCAGTTCTTC. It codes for CASSPSPASYNEQFF.

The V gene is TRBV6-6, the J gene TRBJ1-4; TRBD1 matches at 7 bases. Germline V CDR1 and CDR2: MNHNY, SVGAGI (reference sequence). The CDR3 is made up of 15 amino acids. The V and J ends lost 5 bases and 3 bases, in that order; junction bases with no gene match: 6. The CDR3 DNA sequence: TGTGCCAGCAGTAAGAGACAGGGTGCTAATGAAAAACTGTTTTTT. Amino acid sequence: CASSKRQGANEKLFF.